The 9 T cell receptor beta chains in this list originate from one sample, sequenced in a study of OX40 agonist ivuxolimab in advanced cancers. Data came from immunoSEQ multiplex PCR; TCRdb stores just in-frame clones and leaves some out. The sample carries over 55,000 clones, 85% to 95% recorded once. This specimen consisted of CD4+ or CD8+ T cells sorted from blood, obtained in a trial of the OX40 agonist ivuxolimab. Receptors originate from an adult with an advanced solid tumor such as melanoma, head and neck, liver or kidney cancer.

This clone has just one count. The V call is TRBV7-2, the J call TRBJ2-7; possible D gene TRBD2, 5 bases. There are 14 residues in the CDR3. The germline V and J ends were trimmed by 4 bases and 3 bases, with 13 bases remaining between them. Germline values: CDR1 SGHTA, CDR2 FQGNSA. The CDR3 DNA is TGTGCCAGCAGCTCGGACTTCTCAGTCTACGAGCAGTACTTC. Translation: CASSSDFSVYEQYF.

This chain connects TRBV29-1 to TRBJ2-7; TRBD1 matches 11 bases. J gave up 5 bases and V 7 bases, and 7 bases lay outside the gene matches. Germline V gene lookup returns CDR1 SQVTM and CDR2 ANQGSEA. This CDR3 is built from 13 residues. CDR3 nucleotide sequence: TGCAGCGGGTACGGACAGGGGGCGAACGAGCAGTACTTC. Translation: CSGYGQGANEQYF.

This sequence joins TRBV9 and TRBJ2-7; 9 bases are a match to TRBD2. V shed 4 bases and J 4 bases; nucleotides not matched to a gene: 9. The CDR3 extends over 15 amino acids. CDR1 is SGDLS, CDR2 YYNGEE, per germline. DNA of the CDR3: TGTGCCAGCAGCCGTTATGCGGGAGGGGCGTACGAGCAGTACTTC. Translating it yields CASSRYAGGAYEQYF.

The V gene is TRBV5-1, the J gene TRBJ2-2, with a weak D call TRBD2 (6 bases). Trimming took off 2 bases at V and 5 bases at J, with 13 bases between the two ends. The CDR3 has 15 residues. CDR1 is SGHRS and CDR2 is YFSETQ in the germline V gene. DNA of the CDR3: TGCGCCAGCAGCTTACCGGGACGGGAGACCGGGGAGCTGTTTTTT. Translating it yields CASSLPGRETGELFF.

This chain uses TRBV5-1 with TRBJ2-7; D might be TRBD1 (6 bases). V shed 1 base and J shed 6 bases, with 11 bases lying between them. Germline loops: CDR1 SGHRS, CDR2 YFSETQ. This CDR3 contains 13 residues. As DNA, the CDR3 is TGCGCCAGCAGCTTGACCACAGGGTTCGAGCAGTACTTC. Residues: CASSLTTGFEQYF.

This sequence joins TRBV5-1 and TRBJ2-5; 10 bases line up with TRBD1. J gave up 1 base and V 4 bases, and 10 bases lay outside the gene matches. The CDR3 totals 17 residues. CDR1 and CDR2 from the germline V gene are SGHRS and YFSETQ. CDR3 loop: CASSPRGTGDIQETQYF. The CDR3 DNA is TGCGCCAGCAGCCCCAGGGGGACAGGGGACATCCAAGAGACCCAGTACTTC.

The chain employs TRBV19 and TRBJ1-2; 8 positions agree with TRBD1. The V segment lost 7 bases and the J segment 4 bases; nucleotides outside the gene matches: 8. In germline, CDR1 is LNHDA, CDR2 SQIVND (reference sequence). The CDR3 runs to 14 residues. The CDR3 sequence: CASTMDRAVYGYTF. The CDR3 DNA follows: TGTGCCAGTACTATGGACAGGGCAGTCTATGGCTACACCTTC.

V is TRBV7-9 and J is TRBJ2-7, with 11 bases identical to TRBD1. Trimming cost V 5 bases and J 4 bases; bases outside gene matches: 7. The CDR3 length is 15 residues. The germline CDR1 and CDR2 sequences are SEHNR and FQNEAQ (reference sequence). The CDR3 DNA is TGTGCCAGCAGCCATCCTGGACAGGGGGCGTACGAGCAGTACTTC. This translates into CASSHPGQGAYEQYF.

In its sample, this clone was seen a few times. The chain carries TRBV13 and TRBJ1-1; weak D call: TRBD1 (5 bases). The germline V gene has CDR1 PRHDT and CDR2 FYEKMQ (reference sequence). This CDR3 has 12 amino acids. V lost 4 bases, J lost 6 bases, and 9 bases lay in between. CDR3 nucleotide sequence: TGTGCCAGCAGCTCCGGGACGGCTGAAGCTTTCTTT. Translating gives CASSSGTAEAFF.